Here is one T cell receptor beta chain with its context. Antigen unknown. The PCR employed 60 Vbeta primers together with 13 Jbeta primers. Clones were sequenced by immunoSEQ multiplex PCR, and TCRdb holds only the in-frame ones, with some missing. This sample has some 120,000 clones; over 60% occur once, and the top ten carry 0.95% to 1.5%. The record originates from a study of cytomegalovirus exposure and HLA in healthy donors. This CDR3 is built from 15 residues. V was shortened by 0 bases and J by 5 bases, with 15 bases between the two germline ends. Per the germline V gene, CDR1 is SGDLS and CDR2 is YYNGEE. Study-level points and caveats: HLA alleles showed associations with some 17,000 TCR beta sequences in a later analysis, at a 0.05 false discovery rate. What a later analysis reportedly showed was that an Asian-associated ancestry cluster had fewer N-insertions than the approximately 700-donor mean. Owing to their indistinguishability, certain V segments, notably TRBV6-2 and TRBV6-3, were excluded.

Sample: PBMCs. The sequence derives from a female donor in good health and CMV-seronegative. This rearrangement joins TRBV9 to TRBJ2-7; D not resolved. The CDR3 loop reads CASSVGWSISDEQYF. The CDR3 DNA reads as TGTGCCAGCAGCGTAGGGTGGTCGATCTCGGACGAGCAGTACTTC.